A single sample gave rise to the 10 T cell receptor beta chains below, sequenced in a study of T cell changes during pregnancy in multiple sclerosis. TCRdb's table, derived via immunoSEQ multiplex PCR, lists solely in-frame clones and lacks some. Altogether about 52,000 clones are present, around nine tenths being singletons, with the ten largest covering about 0.37%. The starting material was CD4+ T cells from peripheral blood mononuclear cells, obtained before pregnancy. All receptors derive from a female donor with multiple sclerosis, enrolled in a pregnancy study.

This clone was counted once. The rearrangement links TRBV27 to TRBJ2-3; D call uncertain. CDR3 length: 14 residues. The germline V gene encodes CDR1 MNHEY and CDR2 SMNVEV (reference sequence). V lost 5 bases and J 0 bases, leaving 9 bases between the germline ends. The CDR3 region has the DNA TGTGCCAGCAGTGTTCTGCGGAGCACAGATACGCAGTATTTT. This codes for CASSVLRSTDTQYF.

This chain links TRBV18 with TRBJ2-5, with a possible D match to TRBD1 (5 bases). The germline V gene has CDR1 KGHSH and CDR2 LQKENI. This CDR3 contains 15 residues. V lost 3 bases, J lost 5 bases, and 16 bases lay in between. The CDR3 region has the DNA TGTGCCAGCTCACCCCTACCCCAGGGAACCGAGACCCAGTACTTC. It specifies CASSPLPQGTETQYF.

The CDR3 region is CASSLSTASGRVGGELFF. CDR3 coding DNA: TGTGCCAGCAGCCTTTCGACGGCTAGCGGGAGGGTAGGAGGGGAGCTGTTTTTT. The chain couples TRBV4-2 to TRBJ2-2, with TRBD2 matching over 12 bases. J was trimmed by 8 bases and V by 4 bases; bases with no gene match: 14. CDR1 and CDR2 from the germline V gene are LGHNA and YNFKEQ. This CDR3 has 18 residues.

This sequence joins TRBV14 and TRBJ2-7, with D maybe TRBD1 (6 bases). The CDR3 has 12 residues. From germline, CDR1 is SGHDN and CDR2 FVKESK. The V end was cut by 6 bases, the J end by 2 bases, with 8 bases between. The CDR3, as DNA: TGTGCCAGCAGACAGGGTCCCTACGAGCAGTACTTC. It encodes CASRQGPYEQYF. Supplemented by reference TRBV14 and TRBJ2-7, the full variable domain reads EAGVTQFPSHSVIEKGQTVTLRCDPISGHDNLYWYRRVMGKEIKFLLHFVKESKQDESGMPNNRFLAERTGGTYSTLKVQPAELEDSGVYFCASRQGPYEQYFGPGTRLTVT.

This clone was observed once. The J gene is TRBJ2-7, the V gene TRBV30; TRBD2 is a possible D gene (5 bases). Germline V gene data show CDR1 as GTSNPN and CDR2 as SVGIG (reference sequence). This CDR3 is 14 amino acids long. V lost 2 bases and J 4 bases, leaving 15 bases between the germline ends. The CDR3 region has the DNA TGTGCCTGGAGTCGGGGTAGTTGGCCGTACGAGCAGTACTTC. Translating it yields CAWSRGSWPYEQYF.

V and J are TRBV5-4 and TRBJ2-5; TRBD1 matches 10 bases. V was clipped by 4 bases and J by 5 bases; unmatched bases: 11. The CDR3 consists of 16 residues. Germline loops: CDR1 SGHNT, CDR2 YYREEE (reference sequence). CDR3 coding DNA: TGTGCCAGCAGCCGGACCGGGACAGGGGTGATGGAGACCCAGTACTTC. It codes for CASSRTGTGVMETQYF.

The rearrangement links TRBV5-4 to TRBJ2-3, with TRBD2 matching 8 bases. CDR1 is SGHNT and CDR2 is YYREEE in the germline V gene (reference sequence). The CDR3 runs 16 residues. J lost 4 bases, V lost 5 bases, and 12 bases had no gene match. For the CDR3, the DNA is TGTGCCAGCAGTGGGGGGCCGGGACTAGTTCCAGATACGCAGTATTTT. This sequence encodes CASSGGPGLVPDTQYF.

The chain employs TRBV5-1 and TRBJ2-7; D is possibly TRBD2 (5 bases). Trimming stripped 4 bases from V and 6 bases from J, with 17 bases between. Germline CDR1 is SGHRS and CDR2 is YFSETQ. CDR3 length: 14 amino acids. CDR3 in amino acids: CASSTEPGNSEQYF. CDR3 DNA: TGCGCCAGCAGCACCGAGCCGGGGAACAGCGAGCAGTACTTC.

The gene calls are TRBV7-9 and TRBJ2-7; possible D gene TRBD2, 6 bases. The germline V gene has CDR1 SEHNR and CDR2 FQNEAQ (reference sequence). Trimming took off 6 bases at V and 2 bases at J, with 17 bases between the two ends. The CDR3 covers 15 residues. CDR3 loop: CASSQEGTATYEQYF. The CDR3 DNA sequence: TGTGCCAGCAGTCAAGAGGGGACTGCGACCTACGAGCAGTACTTC.

The V and J genes are TRBV7-9 and TRBJ1-5; D gene unclear. Trimming stripped 5 bases from V and 4 bases from J, with 6 bases between. CDR3 length: 12 residues. Germline CDR1 SEHNR, CDR2 FQNEAQ (reference sequence). This chain's CDR3 is CASSVSNQPQHF. CDR3 in DNA: TGTGCCAGCAGCGTTTCAAATCAGCCCCAGCATTTT. Full variable domain (missing parts from reference TRBV7-9 and TRBJ1-5): DTGVSQNPRHKITKRGQNVTFRCDPISEHNRLYWYRQTLGQGPEFLTYFQNEAQLEKSRLLSDRFSAERPKGSFSTLEIQRTEQGDSAMYLCASSVSNQPQHFGDGTRLSIL.